This T cell receptor (beta chain) is drawn from a study of CD8 T cells in Susac syndrome. V lost 7 bases to trimming and J lost 0 bases; unmatched junction nucleotides: 15. Germline V CDR1 and CDR2: MNHNS, SASEGT. This CDR3 contains 19 residues. RNA in amounts of roughly 0.5 to 1 ug was reverse transcribed with random hexamers. The CDR3 of TCR beta was amplified by immunoSEQ multiplex PCR across 54 Vbeta and 13 Jbeta. TCRdb reprocessed the immunoSEQ multiplex PCR reads with MiXCR, giving one entry per CDR3 protein. The table includes some 300,000 distinct CDR3 sequences, roughly 85% detected once. CD8+ and CD4+ T cells from blood underwent TCR beta sequencing. Included as multiple sclerosis controls were treatment-naive patients who had stable or active relapsing-remitting disease. FACS enriched CD8+ TEMRA cells, while bulk CD8+ and CD4+ were negatively isolated. A few counts support this clonotype.

Input material: CD8+ T cells from PBMCs. The TCR was taken from a human donor with multiple sclerosis. J is TRBJ2-6 and V is TRBV6-1; 7 nucleotides agree with TRBD1. The CDR3 is CASNLTPGQPYSGANVLTF. CDR3 nucleotide sequence: TGTGCCAGCAACCTAACCCCGGGACAGCCGTACTCTGGGGCCAACGTCCTGACTTTC.